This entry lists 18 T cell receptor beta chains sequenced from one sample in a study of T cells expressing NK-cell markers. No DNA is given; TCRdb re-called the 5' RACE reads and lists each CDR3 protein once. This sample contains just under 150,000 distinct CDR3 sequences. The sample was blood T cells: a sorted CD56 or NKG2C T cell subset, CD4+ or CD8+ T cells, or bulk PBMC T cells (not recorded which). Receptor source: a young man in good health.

CDR3: CSVEGSGTSLETQYF. The V and J genes are TRBV29-1 and TRBJ2-5; without DNA, the TCRdb call of TRBD2 cannot be checked. Per the germline V gene, CDR1 is SQVTM and CDR2 is ANQGSEA. The CDR3 is made up of 15 amino acids.

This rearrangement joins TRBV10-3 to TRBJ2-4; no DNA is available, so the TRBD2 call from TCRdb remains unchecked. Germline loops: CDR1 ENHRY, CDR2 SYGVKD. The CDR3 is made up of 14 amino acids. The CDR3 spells CAISESAGANIQYF.

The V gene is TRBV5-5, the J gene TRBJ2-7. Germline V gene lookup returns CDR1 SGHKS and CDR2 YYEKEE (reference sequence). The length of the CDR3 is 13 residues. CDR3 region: CASSLERFYEQYF.

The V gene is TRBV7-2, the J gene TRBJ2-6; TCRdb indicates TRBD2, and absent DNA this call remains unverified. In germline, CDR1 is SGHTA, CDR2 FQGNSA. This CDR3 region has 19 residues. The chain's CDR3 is CASSLANVAGFSGANVLTF.

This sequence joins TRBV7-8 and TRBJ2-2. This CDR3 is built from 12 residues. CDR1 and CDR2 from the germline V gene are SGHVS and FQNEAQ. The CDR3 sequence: CASAERAGELFF.

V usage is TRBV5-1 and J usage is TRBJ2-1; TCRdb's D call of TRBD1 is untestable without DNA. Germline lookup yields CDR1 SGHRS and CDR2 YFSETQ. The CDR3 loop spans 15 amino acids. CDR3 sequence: CASSLVGTLYNEQFF. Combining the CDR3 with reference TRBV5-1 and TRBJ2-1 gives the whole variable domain KAGVTQTPRYLIKTRGQQVTLSCSPISGHRSVSWYQQTPGQGLQFLFEYFSETQRNKGNFPGRFSGRQFSNSRSEMNVSTLELGDSALYLCASSLVGTLYNEQFFGPGTRLTVL.

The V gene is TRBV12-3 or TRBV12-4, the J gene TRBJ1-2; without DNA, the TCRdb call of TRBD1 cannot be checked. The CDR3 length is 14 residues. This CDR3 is CASSLGTVSNGYTF.

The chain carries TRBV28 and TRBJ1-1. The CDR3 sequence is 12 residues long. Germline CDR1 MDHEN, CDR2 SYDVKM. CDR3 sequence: CAVTASNTEAFF.

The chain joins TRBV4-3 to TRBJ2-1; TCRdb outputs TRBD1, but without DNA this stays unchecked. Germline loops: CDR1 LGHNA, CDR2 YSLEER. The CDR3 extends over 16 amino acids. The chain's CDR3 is CASSQDGTPTYNEQFF.

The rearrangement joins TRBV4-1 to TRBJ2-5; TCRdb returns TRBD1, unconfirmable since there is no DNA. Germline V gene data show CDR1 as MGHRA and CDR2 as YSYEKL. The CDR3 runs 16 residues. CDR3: CASSPSQGRHQETQYF.

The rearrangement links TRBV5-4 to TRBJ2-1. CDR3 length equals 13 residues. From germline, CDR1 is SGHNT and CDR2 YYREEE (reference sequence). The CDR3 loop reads CASSMDQLNEQFF.

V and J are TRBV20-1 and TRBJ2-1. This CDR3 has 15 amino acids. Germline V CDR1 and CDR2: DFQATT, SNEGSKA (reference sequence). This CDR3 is CSARDRQSSYNEQFF.

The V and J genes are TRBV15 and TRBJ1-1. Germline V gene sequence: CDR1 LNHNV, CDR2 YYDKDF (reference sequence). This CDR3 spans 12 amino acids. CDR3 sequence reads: CATSGGPAEAFF.

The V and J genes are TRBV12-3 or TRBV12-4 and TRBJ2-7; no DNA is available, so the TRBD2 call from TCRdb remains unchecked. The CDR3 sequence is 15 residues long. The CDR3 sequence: CASSNSGTYSYEQYF.

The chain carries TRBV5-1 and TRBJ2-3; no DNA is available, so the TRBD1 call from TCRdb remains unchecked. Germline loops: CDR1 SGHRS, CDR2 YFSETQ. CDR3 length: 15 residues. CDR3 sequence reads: CASSPRQTSRDTQYF.

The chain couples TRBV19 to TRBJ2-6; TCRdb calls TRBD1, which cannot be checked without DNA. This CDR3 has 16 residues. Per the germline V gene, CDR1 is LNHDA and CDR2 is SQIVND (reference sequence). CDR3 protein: CASSPYGGGGANVLTF.

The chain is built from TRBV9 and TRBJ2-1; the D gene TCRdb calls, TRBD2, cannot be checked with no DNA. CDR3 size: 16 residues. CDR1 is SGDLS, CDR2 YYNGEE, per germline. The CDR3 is CASSSSGRVTYNEQFF.

This CDR3 reads CASSLGALREQYF. The chain combines TRBV12-3 or TRBV12-4 with TRBJ2-7; the D gene TCRdb calls, TRBD1, cannot be checked with no DNA. This CDR3 comprises 13 residues.